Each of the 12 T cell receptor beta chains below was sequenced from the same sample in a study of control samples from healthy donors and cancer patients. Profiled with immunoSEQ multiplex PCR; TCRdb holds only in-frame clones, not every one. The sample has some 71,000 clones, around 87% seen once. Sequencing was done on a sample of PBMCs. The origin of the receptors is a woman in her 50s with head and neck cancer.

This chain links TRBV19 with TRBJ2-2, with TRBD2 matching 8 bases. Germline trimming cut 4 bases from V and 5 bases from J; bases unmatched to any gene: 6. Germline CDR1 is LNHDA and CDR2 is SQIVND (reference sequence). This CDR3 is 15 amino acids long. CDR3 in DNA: TGTGCCAGTAGTACCAGGACTAGCCCAACCGGGGAGCTGTTTTTT. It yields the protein CASSTRTSPTGELFF.

The CDR3 here is CATSDPSSRWGEQFF. In DNA form, the CDR3 reads TGTGCCACCAGTGATCCCAGTAGTCGTTGGGGTGAGCAGTTCTTC. This chain links TRBV24-1 with TRBJ2-1; D unresolved. This CDR3 has 15 amino acids. Trimming left V 3 bases short and J 9 bases short, with 17 bases between. CDR1 is KGHDR, CDR2 SFDVKD, per germline.

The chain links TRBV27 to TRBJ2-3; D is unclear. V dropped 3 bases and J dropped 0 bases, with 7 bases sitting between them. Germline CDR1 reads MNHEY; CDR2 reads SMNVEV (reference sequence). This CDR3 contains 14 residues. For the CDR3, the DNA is TGTGCCAGCAGTTTCTCTCAGAGCACAGATACGCAGTATTTT. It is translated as CASSFSQSTDTQYF.

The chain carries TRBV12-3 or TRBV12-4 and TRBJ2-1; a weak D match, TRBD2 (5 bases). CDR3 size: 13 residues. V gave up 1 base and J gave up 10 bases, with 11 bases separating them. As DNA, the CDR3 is TGTGCCAGCAGTTTAGACAGACGAGGGGAGCAGTTCTTC. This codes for CASSLDRRGEQFF.

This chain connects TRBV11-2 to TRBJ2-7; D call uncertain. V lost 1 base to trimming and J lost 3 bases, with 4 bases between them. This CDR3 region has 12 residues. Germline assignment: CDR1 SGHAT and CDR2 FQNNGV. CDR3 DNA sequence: TGTGCCAGCAGCTTAGCAGACTACGAGCAGTACTTC. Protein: CASSLADYEQYF.

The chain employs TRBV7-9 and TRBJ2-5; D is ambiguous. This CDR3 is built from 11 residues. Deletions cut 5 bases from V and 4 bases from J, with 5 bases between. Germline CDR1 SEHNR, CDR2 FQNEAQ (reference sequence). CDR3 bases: TGTGCCAGCAGCGTAACAGAGACCCAGTACTTC. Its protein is CASSVTETQYF.

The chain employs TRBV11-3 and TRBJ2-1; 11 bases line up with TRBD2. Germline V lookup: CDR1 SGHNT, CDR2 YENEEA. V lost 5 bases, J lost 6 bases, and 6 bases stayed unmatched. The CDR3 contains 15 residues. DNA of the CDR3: TGTGCCAGCAGCCCCGGTACTAGCGGGAGCAATGAGCAGTTCTTC. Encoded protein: CASSPGTSGSNEQFF.

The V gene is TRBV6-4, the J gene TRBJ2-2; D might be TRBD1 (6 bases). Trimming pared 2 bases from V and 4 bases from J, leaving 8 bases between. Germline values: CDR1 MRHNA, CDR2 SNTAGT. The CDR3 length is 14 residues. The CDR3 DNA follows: TGTGCCAGCAGTGACAGGGGGTTCACCGGGGAGCTGTTTTTT. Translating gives CASSDRGFTGELFF.

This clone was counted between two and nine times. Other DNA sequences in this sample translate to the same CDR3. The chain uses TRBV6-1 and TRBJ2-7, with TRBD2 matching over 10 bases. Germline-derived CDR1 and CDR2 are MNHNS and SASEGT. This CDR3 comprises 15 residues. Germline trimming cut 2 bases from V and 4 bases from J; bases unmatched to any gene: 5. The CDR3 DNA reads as TGTGCCAGCAGTGAAAGAGCGGGGGGGCTTTACGAGCAGTACTTC. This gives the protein CASSERAGGLYEQYF.

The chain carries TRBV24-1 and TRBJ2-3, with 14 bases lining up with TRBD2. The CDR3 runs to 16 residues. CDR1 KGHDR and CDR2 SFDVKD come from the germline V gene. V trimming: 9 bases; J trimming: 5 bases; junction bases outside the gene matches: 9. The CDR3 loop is CATSGLAGGVGDTQYF. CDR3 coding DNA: TGTGCCACCTCTGGACTAGCGGGGGGAGTTGGAGATACGCAGTATTTT.

In DNA, the CDR3 is TGCGCCAGCAGCTTGGTGGCCCCGGCAGGTGGGCAAGAGACCCAGTACTTC. This sequence encodes CASSLVAPAGGQETQYF. This chain joins TRBV5-1 and TRBJ2-5; no clear D gene. Per germline, CDR1 SGHRS and CDR2 YFSETQ. The CDR3 is made up of 17 amino acids. V was cut by 0 bases and J by 2 bases, with 17 bases left in between.

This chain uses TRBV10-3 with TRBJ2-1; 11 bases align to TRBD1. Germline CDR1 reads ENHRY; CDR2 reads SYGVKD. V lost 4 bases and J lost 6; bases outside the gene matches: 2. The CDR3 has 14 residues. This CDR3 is CAISVGTGGNEQFF. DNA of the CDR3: TGTGCCATCAGTGTAGGGACAGGGGGCAATGAGCAGTTCTTC.